The 9 T cell receptor beta chains reported below all come from one sample, sequenced in a study of blood T cell repertoires in COVID-19. Using immunoSEQ multiplex PCR, the repertoire was profiled, and TCRdb retains in-frame clones only, with some absent. The sample lists 77,000 or so clones; over 85% were seen once. Input material: peripheral blood. The source of these receptors is a man over 45 with active COVID-19.

This clone was recorded only once. Other DNA variants within this sample encode the same CDR3. The rearrangement uses TRBV18 and TRBJ2-1; 13 bases line up with TRBD2. Germline V gene lookup returns CDR1 KGHSH and CDR2 LQKENI. This CDR3 is 15 amino acids long. The ends lost 3 bases at V and 5 bases at J; junction bases unmatched: 1. CDR3 loop: CASSPGTSGNNEQFF. CDR3 nucleotide sequence: TGTGCCAGCTCACCCGGGACTAGCGGGAACAATGAGCAGTTCTTC.

This rearrangement joins TRBV4-1 to TRBJ2-7, with TRBD1 as a possible D gene (5 bases). The V and J ends lost 4 bases and 2 bases respectively, with 12 bases between them. Germline CDR1 reads MGHRA; CDR2 reads YSYEKL. The CDR3 sequence is 14 residues long. The CDR3 here is CASSPLAGPYEQYF. As DNA, the CDR3 is TGCGCCAGCAGCCCCTTGGCAGGGCCCTACGAGCAGTACTTC.

The chain joins TRBV27 to TRBJ2-1; D is possibly TRBD2 (5 bases). V lost 2 bases and J 0 bases, leaving 8 bases between the germline ends. The CDR3 length is 15 residues. Germline loops: CDR1 MNHEY, CDR2 SMNVEV (reference sequence). The CDR3 DNA sequence: TGTGCCAGCAGTTTAGCGGGCTCCTCCTACAATGAGCAGTTCTTC. Translation: CASSLAGSSYNEQFF.

The rearrangement joins TRBV28 to TRBJ2-1; 11 bases are shared with TRBD2. Per germline, CDR1 MDHEN and CDR2 SYDVKM. Germline trimming cut 6 bases from V and 12 bases from J; bases unmatched to any gene: 16. The CDR3 has 16 amino acids. The DNA for the CDR3 is TGTGCCAGCAGCCCACCGGGACTAGCGGAGGTGGGTGGGCAGTTCTTC. Amino acids: CASSPPGLAEVGGQFF.

This chain connects TRBV12-3 or TRBV12-4 to TRBJ2-7; weak D call: TRBD1 (5 bases). There are 12 residues in the CDR3. Trimming removed 6 bases from V and 3 bases from J, with 9 bases in between. CDR3 in amino acids: CASSRQIYEQYF. CDR3 in DNA: TGTGCCAGCAGCCGACAGATCTACGAGCAGTACTTC.

J is TRBJ2-1 and V is TRBV7-9; a weak D match, TRBD1 (5 bases). Trimming pared 5 bases from V and 8 bases from J, leaving 22 bases between. The CDR3 is made up of 16 amino acids. Germline values: CDR1 SEHNR, CDR2 FQNEAQ (reference sequence). For the CDR3, the DNA is TGTGCCAGCAGCCCATGGGGTTCCACGCGCAGGGATGAGCAGTTCTTC. Protein product: CASSPWGSTRRDEQFF.

V and J are TRBV5-4 and TRBJ2-7; 9 bases line up with TRBD2. The CDR3 length is 15 residues. The germline V gene encodes CDR1 SGHNT and CDR2 YYREEE (reference sequence). With V trimmed by 2 bases and J by 1 base, 4 bases remained unmatched. Written as DNA, the CDR3 is TGTGCCAGCAGCTTACCTAGCGGGGAGTCCTACGAGCAGTACTTC. As protein: CASSLPSGESYEQYF.

The genes are TRBV5-6 and TRBJ2-7; 13 bases fit TRBD2. Germline CDR1 SGHDT, CDR2 YYEEEE. V was clipped by 0 bases and J by 4 bases; unmatched bases: 4. The CDR3 is 16 amino acids. CDR3 coding DNA: TGTGCCAGCAGCTTGGGCCCGGGACTAGCGGGATACGAGCAGTACTTC. Encoded protein: CASSLGPGLAGYEQYF.

V and J are TRBV21-1 and TRBJ2-2; the DNA was not used to check the table's D call, TRBD2. TRBV21-1 has pseudogene status. This CDR3 has 16 residues. The CDR3 DNA follows: TGTGCCAGCAGCCTACTAGCGGGAGACAACACCGGGGAGCTGTTTTTT. It encodes CASSLLAGDNTGELFF.